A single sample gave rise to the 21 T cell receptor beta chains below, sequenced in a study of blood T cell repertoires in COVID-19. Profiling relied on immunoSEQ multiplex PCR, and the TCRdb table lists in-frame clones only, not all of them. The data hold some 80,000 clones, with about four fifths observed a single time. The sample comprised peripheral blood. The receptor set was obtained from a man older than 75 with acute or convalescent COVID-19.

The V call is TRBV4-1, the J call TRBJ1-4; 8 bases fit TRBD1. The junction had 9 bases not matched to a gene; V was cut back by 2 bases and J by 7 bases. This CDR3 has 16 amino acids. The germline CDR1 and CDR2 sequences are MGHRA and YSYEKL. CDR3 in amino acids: CASSQTQDRVGEKLFF. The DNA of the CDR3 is TGCGCCAGCAGCCAAACCCAGGACAGGGTTGGTGAAAAACTGTTTTTT.

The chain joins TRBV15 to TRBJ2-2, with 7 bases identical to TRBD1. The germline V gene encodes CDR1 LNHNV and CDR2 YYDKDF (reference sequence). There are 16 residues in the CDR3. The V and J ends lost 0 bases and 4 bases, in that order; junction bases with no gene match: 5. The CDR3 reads CATSRDTSGGTGELFF. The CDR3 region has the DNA TGTGCCACCAGCAGAGATACTTCAGGGGGCACCGGGGAGCTGTTTTTT.

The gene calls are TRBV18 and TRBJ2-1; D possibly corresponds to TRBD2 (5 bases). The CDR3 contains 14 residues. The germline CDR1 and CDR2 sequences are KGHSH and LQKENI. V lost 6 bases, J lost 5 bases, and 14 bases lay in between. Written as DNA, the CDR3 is TGTGCCAGCTCCACAGAAACGGGGAACAATGAGCAGTTCTTC. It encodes CASSTETGNNEQFF.

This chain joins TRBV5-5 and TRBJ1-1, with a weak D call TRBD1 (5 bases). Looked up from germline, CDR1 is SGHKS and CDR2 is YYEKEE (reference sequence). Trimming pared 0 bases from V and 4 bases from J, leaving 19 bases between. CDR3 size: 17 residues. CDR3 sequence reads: CASSLGVVQGGGTEAFF. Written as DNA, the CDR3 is TGTGCCAGCAGCTTGGGGGTGGTCCAGGGAGGAGGCACTGAAGCTTTCTTT.

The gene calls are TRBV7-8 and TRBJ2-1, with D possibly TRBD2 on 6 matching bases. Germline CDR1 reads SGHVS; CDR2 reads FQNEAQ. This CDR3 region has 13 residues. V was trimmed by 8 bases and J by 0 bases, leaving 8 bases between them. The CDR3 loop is CASAGSSYNEQFF. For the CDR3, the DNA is TGTGCCAGCGCGGGGAGCTCCTACAATGAGCAGTTCTTC.

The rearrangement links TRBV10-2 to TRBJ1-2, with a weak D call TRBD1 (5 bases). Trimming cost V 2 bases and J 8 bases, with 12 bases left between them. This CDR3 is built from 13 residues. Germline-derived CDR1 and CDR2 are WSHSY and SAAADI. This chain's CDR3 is CASSEGGTWGYTF. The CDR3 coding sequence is TGCGCCAGCAGTGAGGGGGGGACCTGGGGCTACACCTTC.

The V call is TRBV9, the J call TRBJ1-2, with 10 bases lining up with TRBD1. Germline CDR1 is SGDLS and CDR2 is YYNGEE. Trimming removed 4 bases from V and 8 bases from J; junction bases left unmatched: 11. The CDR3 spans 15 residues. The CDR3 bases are TGTGCCAGCAGCCCACAGACAGGGGGCTTGGAAGGCTACACCTTC. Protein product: CASSPQTGGLEGYTF.

CDR3 protein: CASSQGASTASGNTIYF. The CDR3 DNA is TGCGCCAGCAGCCAAGGGGCGTCGACGGCTTCTGGAAACACCATATATTTT. This chain links TRBV4-1 with TRBJ1-3, with D unresolved. In germline, CDR1 is MGHRA, CDR2 YSYEKL. Trimming shortened V by 1 base and J by 1 base, and 14 bases separated the two germline ends. The CDR3 has 17 residues.

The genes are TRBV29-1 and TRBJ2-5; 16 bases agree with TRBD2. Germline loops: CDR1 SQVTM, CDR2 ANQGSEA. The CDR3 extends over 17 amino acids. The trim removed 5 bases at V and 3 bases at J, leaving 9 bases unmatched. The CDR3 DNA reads TGCAGCGTTTTTTCGGGACTAGCGGGGGGGATGGAAGAGACCCAGTACTTC. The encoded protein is CSVFSGLAGGMEETQYF.

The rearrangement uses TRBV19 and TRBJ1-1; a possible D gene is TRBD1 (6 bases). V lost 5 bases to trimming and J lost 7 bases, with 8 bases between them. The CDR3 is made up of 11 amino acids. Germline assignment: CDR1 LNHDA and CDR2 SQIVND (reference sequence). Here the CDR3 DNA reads TGTGCCAGTAGTCGGACAGATGAAGCTTTCTTT. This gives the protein CASSRTDEAFF.

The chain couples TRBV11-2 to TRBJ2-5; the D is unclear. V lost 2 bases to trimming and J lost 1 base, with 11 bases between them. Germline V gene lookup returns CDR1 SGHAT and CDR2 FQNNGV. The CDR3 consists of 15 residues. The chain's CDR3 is CASSLNSLVQETQYF. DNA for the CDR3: TGTGCCAGCAGCTTAAACAGCCTTGTCCAAGAGACCCAGTACTTC.

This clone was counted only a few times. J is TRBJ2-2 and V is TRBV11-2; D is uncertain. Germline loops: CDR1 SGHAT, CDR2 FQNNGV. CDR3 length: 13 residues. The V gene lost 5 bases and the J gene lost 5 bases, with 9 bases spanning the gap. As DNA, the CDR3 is TGTGCCAGCAGCCTCATCGAGACCGGGGAGCTGTTTTTT. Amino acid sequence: CASSLIETGELFF.

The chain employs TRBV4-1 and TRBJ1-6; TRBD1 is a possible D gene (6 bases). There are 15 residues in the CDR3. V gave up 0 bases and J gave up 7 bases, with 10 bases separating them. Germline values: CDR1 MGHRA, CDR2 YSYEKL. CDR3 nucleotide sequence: TGCGCCAGCAGCCAAGAGCGACAGGTCAATTCACCCCTCCACTTT. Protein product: CASSQERQVNSPLHF.

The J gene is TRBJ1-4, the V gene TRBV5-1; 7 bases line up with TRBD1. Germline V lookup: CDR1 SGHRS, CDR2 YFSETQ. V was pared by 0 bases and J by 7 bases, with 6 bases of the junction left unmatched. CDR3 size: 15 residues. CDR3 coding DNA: TGCGCCAGCAGCTTGGAAGGGGGCAGAGGTGAAAAACTGTTTTTT. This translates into CASSLEGGRGEKLFF. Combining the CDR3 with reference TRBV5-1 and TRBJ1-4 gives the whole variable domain KAGVTQTPRYLIKTRGQQVTLSCSPISGHRSVSWYQQTPGQGLQFLFEYFSETQRNKGNFPGRFSGRQFSNSRSEMNVSTLELGDSALYLCASSLEGGRGEKLFFGSGTQLSVL.

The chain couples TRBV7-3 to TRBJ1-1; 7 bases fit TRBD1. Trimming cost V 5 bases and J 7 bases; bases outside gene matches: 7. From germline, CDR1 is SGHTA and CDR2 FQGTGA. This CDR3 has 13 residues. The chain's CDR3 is CASSPGGTIEAFF. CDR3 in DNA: TGTGCCAGCAGCCCAGGGGGTACAATTGAAGCTTTCTTT. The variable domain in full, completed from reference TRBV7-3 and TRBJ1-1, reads GAGVSQTPSNKVTEKGKYVELRCDPISGHTALYWYRQSLGQGPEFLIYFQGTGAADDSGLPNDRFFAVRPEGSVSTLKIQRTERGDSAVYLCASSPGGTIEAFFGQGTRLTVV.

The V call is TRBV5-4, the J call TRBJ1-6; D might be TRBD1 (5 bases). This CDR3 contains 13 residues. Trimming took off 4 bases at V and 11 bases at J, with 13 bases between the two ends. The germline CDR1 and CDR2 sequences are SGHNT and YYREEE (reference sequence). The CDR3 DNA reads TGTGCCAGCAGCCCACCCGGGGGGGCACCCCTCCACTTT. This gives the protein CASSPPGGAPLHF.

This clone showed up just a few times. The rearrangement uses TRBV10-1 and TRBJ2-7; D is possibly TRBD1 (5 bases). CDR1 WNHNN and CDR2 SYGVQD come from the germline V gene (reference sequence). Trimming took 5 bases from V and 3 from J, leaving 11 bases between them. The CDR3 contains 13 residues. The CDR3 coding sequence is TGCGCCAGCAGTAGATCCCAGGGCTACGAGCAGTACTTC. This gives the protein CASSRSQGYEQYF.

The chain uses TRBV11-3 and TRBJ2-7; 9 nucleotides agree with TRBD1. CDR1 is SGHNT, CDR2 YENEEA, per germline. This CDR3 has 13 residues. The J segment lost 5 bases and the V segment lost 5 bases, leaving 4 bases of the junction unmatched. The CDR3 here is CASSGGQGNEQYF. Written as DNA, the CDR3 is TGTGCCAGCAGCGGGGGACAGGGTAACGAGCAGTACTTC.

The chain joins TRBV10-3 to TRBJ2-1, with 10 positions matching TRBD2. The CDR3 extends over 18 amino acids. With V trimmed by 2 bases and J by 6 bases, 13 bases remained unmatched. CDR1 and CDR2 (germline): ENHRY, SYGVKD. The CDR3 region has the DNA TGTGCCATCAGTGAGCCCTTCGGTCTAGCGGGGGTCGGCAATGAGCAGTTCTTC. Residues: CAISEPFGLAGVGNEQFF.

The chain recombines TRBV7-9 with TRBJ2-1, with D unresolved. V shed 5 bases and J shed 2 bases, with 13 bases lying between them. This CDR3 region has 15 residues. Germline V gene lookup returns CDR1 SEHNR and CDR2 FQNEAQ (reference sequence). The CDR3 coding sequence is TGTGCCAGCAGCCCGACGACTCCAACCTACAATGAGCAGTTCTTC. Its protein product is CASSPTTPTYNEQFF.

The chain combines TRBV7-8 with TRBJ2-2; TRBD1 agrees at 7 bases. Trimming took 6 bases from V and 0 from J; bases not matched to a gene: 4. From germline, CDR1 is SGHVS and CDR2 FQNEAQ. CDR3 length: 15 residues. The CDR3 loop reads CASSTQGANTGELFF. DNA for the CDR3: TGTGCCAGCAGTACCCAGGGGGCGAACACCGGGGAGCTGTTTTTT. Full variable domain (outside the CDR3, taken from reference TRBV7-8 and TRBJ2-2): GAGVSQSPRYKVAKRGQDVALRCDPISGHVSLFWYQQALGQGPEFLTYFQNEAQLDKSGLPSDRFFAERPEGSVSTLKIQRTQQEDSAVYLCASSTQGANTGELFFGEGSRLTVL.